Listed below are T cell receptor beta chains from one sample, sequenced in a study of CD8 T cells in Susac syndrome. TCRdb called the immunoSEQ multiplex PCR reads again in MiXCR, with one record for every CDR3 protein. Altogether about 160,000 distinct CDR3 sequences are present, 92% being singletons, with the ten largest covering 0.065% to 0.1%. The sequenced material came from CD4+ T cells from PBMCs. These receptors all come from a human donor in good health. Each CDR3 is given without its conserved first and last residue. Each record gives: V gene, D gene, J gene, clone size, CDR3 protein. D genes are given only for firm matches. For some rows the clone size is stated as once, few or many, or as a class when expanded; others skip it.

V gene: TRBV6-5
D gene: NA
J gene: TRBJ1-2
clone size: NA
CDR3 protein: ASSKGQPNYGYT

V gene: TRBV9
D gene: NA
J gene: TRBJ2-2
clone size: NA
CDR3 protein: ASSVEGRMNTGELF

V gene: TRBV20-1
D gene: TRBD1
J gene: TRBJ2-5
clone size: NA
CDR3 protein: SAALGQQETQY

V gene: TRBV7-9
D gene: NA
J gene: TRBJ1-5
clone size: NA
CDR3 protein: ASSLVGGNSNQPQH

V gene: TRBV6-5
D gene: NA
J gene: TRBJ1-2
clone size: NA
CDR3 protein: ASSYSDGVGGYT

V gene: TRBV28
D gene: NA
J gene: TRBJ1-1
clone size: NA
CDR3 protein: ATQTGSTEAF

V gene: TRBV4-1
D gene: TRBD1
J gene: TRBJ1-5
clone size: NA
CDR3 protein: ASSRLPTGGGGPQH

V gene: TRBV20-1
D gene: NA
J gene: TRBJ2-7
clone size: NA
CDR3 protein: SATRVSYEQY

V gene: TRBV28
D gene: NA
J gene: TRBJ2-7
clone size: NA
CDR3 protein: ASSTMDGFYEQY

V gene: TRBV19
D gene: NA
J gene: TRBJ1-2
clone size: NA
CDR3 protein: ASSIWGRPNYGYT

V gene: TRBV30
D gene: TRBD1
J gene: TRBJ1-5
clone size: once
CDR3 protein: AWSSQGDQPQH

V gene: TRBV5-1
D gene: TRBD1
J gene: TRBJ2-7
clone size: NA
CDR3 protein: ASSLASGQGAYEQY

V gene: TRBV20-1
D gene: NA
J gene: TRBJ1-6
clone size: once
CDR3 protein: SARAGSSYNSPLH

V gene: TRBV5-4
D gene: TRBD2
J gene: TRBJ2-3
clone size: NA
CDR3 protein: ASSVSTSGSRADTQY

V gene: TRBV7-9
D gene: NA
J gene: TRBJ1-1
clone size: once
CDR3 protein: ASSISLNTEAF

V gene: TRBV19
D gene: NA
J gene: TRBJ1-5
clone size: NA
CDR3 protein: ASSDDSYQPQH

V gene: TRBV2
D gene: NA
J gene: TRBJ2-2
clone size: once
CDR3 protein: ASRRESGELF

V gene: TRBV5-1
D gene: TRBD1
J gene: TRBJ2-3
clone size: NA
CDR3 protein: ASRYRGYPSTDTQY

V gene: TRBV10-3
D gene: TRBD1
J gene: TRBJ2-5
clone size: NA
CDR3 protein: AISDIDRAQETQY

V gene: TRBV4-1
D gene: TRBD1
J gene: TRBJ1-2
clone size: NA
CDR3 protein: ASSRTGDSYGYT

V gene: TRBV14
D gene: NA
J gene: TRBJ2-3
clone size: once
CDR3 protein: ASSQDSLGSSVLEY

V gene: TRBV7-3
D gene: NA
J gene: TRBJ2-1
clone size: NA
CDR3 protein: ASSLGYLQANEQF

V gene: TRBV7-3
D gene: NA
J gene: TRBJ2-1
clone size: NA
CDR3 protein: ASSQTDEQF

V gene: TRBV5-6
D gene: NA
J gene: TRBJ1-1
clone size: NA
CDR3 protein: ASSLQGSNTEAF

V gene: TRBV3-1
D gene: TRBD1
J gene: TRBJ1-5
clone size: NA
CDR3 protein: ASSHSGGQPQH

V gene: TRBV3-1
D gene: TRBD1
J gene: TRBJ2-7
clone size: NA
CDR3 protein: ASSQPDREYEQY

V gene: TRBV28
D gene: TRBD1
J gene: TRBJ2-4
clone size: once
CDR3 protein: ASSFEDRPQY

V gene: TRBV4-3
D gene: NA
J gene: TRBJ2-1
clone size: NA
CDR3 protein: ASSRGPESEQF

V gene: TRBV10-3
D gene: NA
J gene: TRBJ1-6
clone size: NA
CDR3 protein: AIRDGDGPLH